A single sample gave rise to the 10 T cell receptor beta chains below, sequenced in a study of molecular identifiers for immune sequencing clone quantification. TCRdb passed the PCR reads through MiXCR, listing each CDR3 protein once. Of under 650,000 distinct CDR3 sequences listed, roughly 21% are singletons. The sample taken for sequencing was naive CD8+ T cells from blood, with Jurkat cell RNA spiked in. The subset here: FACS-sorted CD8+CD4-CCR7+CD45RA+ naive T cells. The source of these receptors is a human donor in good health. Some libraries in this study had Jurkat cell RNA spiked in.

This clonotype was seen ten or more times. The V gene is TRBV4-3, the J gene TRBJ2-7; 9 nucleotides line up with TRBD1. This CDR3 contains 15 residues. The V and J ends lost 0 bases and 2 bases, in that order; junction bases with no gene match: 2. Germline V gives CDR1 LGHNA, CDR2 YSLEER. This CDR3 is CASSQDRDRAYEQYF. CDR3 bases: TGCGCCAGCAGCCAAGACCGGGACAGGGCCTACGAGCAGTACTTC.

The rearrangement uses TRBV14 and TRBJ2-1; D is undetermined. Trimming removed 4 bases from V and 7 bases from J, with 17 bases in between. The V gene's germline CDR1 is SGHDN and CDR2 FVKESK. This CDR3 comprises 15 residues. CDR3 loop: CASSLYRWLGNEQFF. The CDR3 bases are TGTGCCAGCAGCCTCTACCGGTGGCTTGGGAATGAGCAGTTCTTC.

On this clonotype: Because the CDR3 is missing its conserved closing phenylalanine or tryptophan, this is likely a read error. The V gene is TRBV27, the J gene TRBJ2-5; 9 bases map to TRBD1. CDR3 length equals 16 residues. The V and J ends lost 1 base and 1 base, in that order; junction bases with no gene match: 4. In germline, CDR1 is MNHEY, CDR2 SMNVEV (reference sequence). Written as DNA, the CDR3 is TGTGCCAGCAGTTTATTGGGGACAGGGAGCCAAGAGACCCAGTACTCC. Translating it yields CASSLLGTGSQETQYS.

This clonotype was detected many times. V usage is TRBV12-3 or TRBV12-4 and J usage is TRBJ2-5; D unresolved. The CDR3 loop spans 11 amino acids. V was pared by 6 bases and J by 5 bases, with 7 bases between. The CDR3, as DNA: TGTGCCAGCAGCTTCGCCGAGACCCAGTACTTC. Protein sequence: CASSFAETQYF.

The table lists this clonotype with many counts. The rearrangement uses TRBV5-8 and TRBJ2-3, with D perhaps matching TRBD1 (6 bases). The V gene's germline CDR1 is SGHTS and CDR2 YDEGEE. Trimming left V 1 base short and J 2 bases short, with 14 bases between. The CDR3 loop spans 16 amino acids. The CDR3 coding sequence is TGTGCCAGCAGCTTGCCCCAGGGGCTTTACACAGATACGCAGTATTTT. Protein sequence: CASSLPQGLYTDTQYF.

In this sample, this clonotype turned up a few times. The rearrangement joins TRBV30 to TRBJ2-3, with 12 bases matching TRBD1. Germline values: CDR1 GTSNPN, CDR2 SVGIG (reference sequence). The length of the CDR3 is 15 residues. With 1 base clipped from V and 5 bases from J, the junction kept 4 bases outside the gene matches. As DNA, the CDR3 is TGTGCCTGGAGTGGGGGACAGGGGGCGGGAGATACGCAGTATTTT. Its translation is CAWSGGQGAGDTQYF.

This clonotype was found a few times. DNA for the CDR3: TGTGCCAGCACCGACAGGATGGGGATGGGAACTGAAGCTTTCTTT. Translated: CASTDRMGMGTEAFF. The chain employs TRBV27 and TRBJ1-1, with a possible D match to TRBD1 (6 bases). This CDR3 comprises 15 residues. With 7 bases removed from V and 5 bases from J, the gap between germline ends came to 20 bases. Germline V gene sequence: CDR1 MNHEY, CDR2 SMNVEV (reference sequence).

Details on this clonotype: This may come from a read error, since a much larger clone is one base off. The chain is built from TRBV3-1 and TRBJ1-2; no clear D. CDR3 length equals 16 residues. Trimming left V 0 bases short and J 3 bases short, with 14 bases between. The germline V gene encodes CDR1 LGHDT and CDR2 YNNKEL (reference sequence). In nucleotides, the CDR3 is TGTGCCAGCAGCCAAGAAGCGTCGGGGTCGGACTATGGCTACACCTTC. Residues: CASSQEASGSDYGYTF.

The table lists this clonotype with many counts. The chain joins TRBV11-2 to TRBJ2-1; D is possibly TRBD2 (6 bases). The CDR3 is made up of 15 amino acids. Trimming shortened V by 5 bases and J by 0 bases, and 11 bases separated the two germline ends. Germline CDR1 reads SGHAT; CDR2 reads FQNNGV. This CDR3 is CASSPGDSSYNEQFF. The CDR3 nucleotides read TGTGCCAGCAGCCCGGGAGACAGCTCCTACAATGAGCAGTTCTTC. The variable domain in full, completed from reference TRBV11-2 and TRBJ2-1, reads EAGVAQSPRYKIIEKRQSVAFWCNPISGHATLYWYQQILGQGPKLLIQFQNNGVVDDSQLPKDRFSAERLKGVDSTLKIQPAKLEDSAVYLCASSPGDSSYNEQFFGPGTRLTVL.

This clonotype was counted ten times or more. The V call is TRBV27, the J call TRBJ1-5; no definite D call. This CDR3 comprises 14 residues. The V end was cut by 3 bases, the J end by 4 bases, with 10 bases between. Germline V gene sequence: CDR1 MNHEY, CDR2 SMNVEV (reference sequence). The CDR3 loop reads CASSFGGKNQPQHF. The CDR3 DNA is TGTGCCAGCAGTTTCGGCGGGAAAAATCAGCCCCAGCATTTT.